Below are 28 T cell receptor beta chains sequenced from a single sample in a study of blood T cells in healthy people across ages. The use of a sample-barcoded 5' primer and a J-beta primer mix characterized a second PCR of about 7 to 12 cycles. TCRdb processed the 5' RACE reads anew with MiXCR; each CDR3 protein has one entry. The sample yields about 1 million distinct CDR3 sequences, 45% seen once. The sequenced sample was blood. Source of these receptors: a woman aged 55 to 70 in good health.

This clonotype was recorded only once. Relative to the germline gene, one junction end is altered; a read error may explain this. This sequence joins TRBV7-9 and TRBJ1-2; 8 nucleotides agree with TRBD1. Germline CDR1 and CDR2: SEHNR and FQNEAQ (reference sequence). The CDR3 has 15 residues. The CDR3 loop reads CASSPTGVGGDGCTF. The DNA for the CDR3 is TGTGCCAGCAGCCCGACAGGGGTTGGAGGAGATGGCTGCACCTTC.

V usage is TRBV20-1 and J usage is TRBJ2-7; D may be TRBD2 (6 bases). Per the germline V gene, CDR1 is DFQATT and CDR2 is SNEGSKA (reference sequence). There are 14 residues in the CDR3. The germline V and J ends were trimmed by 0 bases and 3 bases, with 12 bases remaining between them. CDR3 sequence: CSAREVGSGYEQYF. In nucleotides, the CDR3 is TGCAGTGCTAGAGAAGTCGGGAGCGGCTACGAGCAGTACTTC.

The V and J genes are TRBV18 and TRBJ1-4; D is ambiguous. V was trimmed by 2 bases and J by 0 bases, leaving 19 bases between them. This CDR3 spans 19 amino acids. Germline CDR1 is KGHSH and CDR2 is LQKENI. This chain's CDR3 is CASSPARGTDGATNEKLFF. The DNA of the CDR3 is TGTGCCAGCTCACCAGCACGGGGTACGGATGGTGCAACTAATGAAAAACTGTTTTTT.

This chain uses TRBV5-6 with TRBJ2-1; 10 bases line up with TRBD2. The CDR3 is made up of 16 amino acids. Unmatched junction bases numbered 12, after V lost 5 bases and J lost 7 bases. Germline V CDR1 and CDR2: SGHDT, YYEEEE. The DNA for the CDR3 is TGTGCCAGCAGTCGCCTGGGACTAGCGCTCCCGAATGAGCAGTTCTTC. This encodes CASSRLGLALPNEQFF.

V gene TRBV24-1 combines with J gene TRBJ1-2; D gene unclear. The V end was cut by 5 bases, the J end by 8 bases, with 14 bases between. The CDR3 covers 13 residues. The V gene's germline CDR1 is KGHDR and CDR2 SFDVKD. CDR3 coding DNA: TGTGCCACCAGTGGCCTGGGTGGTTTCGGCTACACCTTC. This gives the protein CATSGLGGFGYTF.

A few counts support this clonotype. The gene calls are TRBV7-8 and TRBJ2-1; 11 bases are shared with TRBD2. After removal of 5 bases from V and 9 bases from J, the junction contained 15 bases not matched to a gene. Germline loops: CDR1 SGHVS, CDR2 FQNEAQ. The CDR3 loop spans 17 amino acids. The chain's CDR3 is CASSMGTSGPPQGEQFF. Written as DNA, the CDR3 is TGTGCCAGCAGCATGGGGACTAGCGGACCGCCTCAGGGTGAGCAGTTCTTC.

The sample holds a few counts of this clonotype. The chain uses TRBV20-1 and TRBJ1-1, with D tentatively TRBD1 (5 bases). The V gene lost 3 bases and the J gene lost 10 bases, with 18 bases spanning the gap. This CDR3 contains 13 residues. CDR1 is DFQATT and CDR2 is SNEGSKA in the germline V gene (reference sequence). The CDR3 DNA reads TGCAGTGCTAGTCTCTCAGGGAGAGACGGAGCTTTCTTT. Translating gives CSASLSGRDGAFF.

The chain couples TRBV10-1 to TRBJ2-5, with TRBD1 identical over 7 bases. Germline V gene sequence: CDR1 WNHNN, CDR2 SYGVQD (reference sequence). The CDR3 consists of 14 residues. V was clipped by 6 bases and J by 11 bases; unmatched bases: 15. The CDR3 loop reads CASSAGTALREQYF. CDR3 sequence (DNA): TGCGCCAGCAGCGCCGGGACAGCCCTTAGGGAGCAGTACTTC.

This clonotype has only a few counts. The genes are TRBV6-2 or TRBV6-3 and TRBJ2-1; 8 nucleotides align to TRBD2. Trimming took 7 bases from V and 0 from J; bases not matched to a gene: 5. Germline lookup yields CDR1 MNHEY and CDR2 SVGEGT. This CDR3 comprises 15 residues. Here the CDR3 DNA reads TGTGCCAGCACTAGCGGGCCCAGCTCCTACAATGAGCAGTTCTTC. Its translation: CASTSGPSSYNEQFF.

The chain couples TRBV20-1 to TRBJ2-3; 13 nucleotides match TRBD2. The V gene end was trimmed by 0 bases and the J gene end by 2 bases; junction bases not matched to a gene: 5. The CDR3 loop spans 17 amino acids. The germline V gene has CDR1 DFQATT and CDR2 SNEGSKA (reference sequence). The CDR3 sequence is CSARDRTSGSVTDTQYF. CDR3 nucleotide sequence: TGCAGTGCTAGAGATCGGACTAGCGGGAGTGTCACAGATACGCAGTATTTT.

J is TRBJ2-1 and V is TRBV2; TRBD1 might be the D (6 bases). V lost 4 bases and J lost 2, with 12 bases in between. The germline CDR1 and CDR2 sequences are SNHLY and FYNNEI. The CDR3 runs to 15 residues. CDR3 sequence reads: CASSGGQNPYNEQFF. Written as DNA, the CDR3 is TGTGCCAGCAGTGGGGGACAAAACCCCTACAATGAGCAGTTCTTC.

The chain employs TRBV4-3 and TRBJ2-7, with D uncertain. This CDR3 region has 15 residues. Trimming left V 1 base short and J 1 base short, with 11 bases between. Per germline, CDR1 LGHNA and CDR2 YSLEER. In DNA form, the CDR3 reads TGCGCCAGCAGCCAAGGGCTCCAGGAATCCTACGAGCAGTACTTC. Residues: CASSQGLQESYEQYF.

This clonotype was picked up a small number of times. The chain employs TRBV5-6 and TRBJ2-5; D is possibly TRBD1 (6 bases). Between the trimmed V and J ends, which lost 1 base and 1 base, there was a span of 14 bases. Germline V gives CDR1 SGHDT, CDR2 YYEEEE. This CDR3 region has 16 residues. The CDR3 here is CASSLLGRGAQETQYF. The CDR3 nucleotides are TGTGCCAGCAGCTTGTTGGGCAGGGGCGCCCAAGAGACCCAGTACTTC.

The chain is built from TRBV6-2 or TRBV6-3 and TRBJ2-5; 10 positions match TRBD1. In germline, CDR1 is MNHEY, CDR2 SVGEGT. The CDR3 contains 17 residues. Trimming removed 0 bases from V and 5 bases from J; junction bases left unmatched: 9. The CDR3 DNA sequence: TGTGCCAGCAGTTACTCGGTGGGGACAGGGGAGGAGGAGACCCAGTACTTC. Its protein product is CASSYSVGTGEEETQYF.

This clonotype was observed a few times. CDR3 nucleotides: TGTGCCAGCAGCTTAACGGGGAGGGCGGAAGATACGCAGTATTTT. The encoded protein is CASSLTGRAEDTQYF. V gene TRBV7-3 combines with J gene TRBJ2-3; 7 bases are a match to TRBD2. Germline V gene sequence: CDR1 SGHTA, CDR2 FQGTGA. V lost 0 bases, J lost 5 bases, and 5 bases stayed unmatched. The CDR3 contains 15 residues.

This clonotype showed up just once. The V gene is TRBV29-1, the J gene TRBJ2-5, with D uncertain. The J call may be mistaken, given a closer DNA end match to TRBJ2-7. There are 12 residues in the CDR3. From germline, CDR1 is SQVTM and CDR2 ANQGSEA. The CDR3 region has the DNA TGCAGCGTTGCCACTGGGTCTGACGAGCAGTACTTC. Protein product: CSVATGSDEQYF.

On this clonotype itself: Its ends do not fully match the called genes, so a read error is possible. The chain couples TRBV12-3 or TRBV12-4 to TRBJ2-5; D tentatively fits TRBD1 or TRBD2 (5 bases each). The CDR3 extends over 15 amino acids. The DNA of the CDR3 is TGTGCCAGCAGTCTTTCTCCGGGGCGAGAAGAGACCCGGTACTTC. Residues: CASSLSPGREETRYF.

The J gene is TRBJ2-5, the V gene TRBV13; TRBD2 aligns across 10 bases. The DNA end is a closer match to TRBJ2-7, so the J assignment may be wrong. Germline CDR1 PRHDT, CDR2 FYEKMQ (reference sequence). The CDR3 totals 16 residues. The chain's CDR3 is CASSLGSLAGAYEQYF. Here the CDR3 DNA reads TGTGCCAGCAGCTTAGGAAGTCTAGCGGGAGCCTACGAGCAGTACTTC.

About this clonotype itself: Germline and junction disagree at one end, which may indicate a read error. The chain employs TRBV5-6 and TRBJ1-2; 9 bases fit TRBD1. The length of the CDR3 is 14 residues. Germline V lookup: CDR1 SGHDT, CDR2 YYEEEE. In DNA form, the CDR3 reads TGTGTCAGCAGCCAGGACAGGGGAGGATATGGCTACACCTTC. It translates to CVSSQDRGGYGYTF.

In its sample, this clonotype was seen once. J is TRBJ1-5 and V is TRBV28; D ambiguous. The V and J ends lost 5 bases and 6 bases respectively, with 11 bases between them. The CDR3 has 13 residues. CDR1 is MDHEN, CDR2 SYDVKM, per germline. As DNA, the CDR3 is TGTGCCAGCAGTCCAGCCACGGGTCAGCCCCAGCATTTT. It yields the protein CASSPATGQPQHF.

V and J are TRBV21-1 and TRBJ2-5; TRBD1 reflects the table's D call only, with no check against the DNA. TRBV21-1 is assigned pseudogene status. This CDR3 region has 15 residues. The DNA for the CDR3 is TGTGCCAGCATCCATCACCCGGGCCCCGGGAGGACCCAGTACTTC. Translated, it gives CASIHHPGPGRTQYF.

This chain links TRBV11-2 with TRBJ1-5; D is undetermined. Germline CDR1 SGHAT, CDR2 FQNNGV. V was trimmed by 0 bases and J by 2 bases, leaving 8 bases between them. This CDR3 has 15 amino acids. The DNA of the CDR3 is TGTGCCAGCAGCTTAGATCTTGGGCGCAATCAGCCCCAGCATTTT. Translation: CASSLDLGRNQPQHF.

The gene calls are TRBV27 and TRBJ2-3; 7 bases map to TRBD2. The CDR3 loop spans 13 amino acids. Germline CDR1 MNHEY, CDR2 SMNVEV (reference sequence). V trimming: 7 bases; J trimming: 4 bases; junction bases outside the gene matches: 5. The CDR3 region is CASMAGEADTQYF. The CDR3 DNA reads TGTGCCAGCATGGCGGGAGAGGCAGATACGCAGTATTTT.

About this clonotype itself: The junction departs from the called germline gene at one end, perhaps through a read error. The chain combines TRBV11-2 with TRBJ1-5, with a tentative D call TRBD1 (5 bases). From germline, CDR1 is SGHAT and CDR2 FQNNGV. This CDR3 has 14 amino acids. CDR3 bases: TGTGCCAGCAGCTTAGAGGGACGCAAACAGCCCCAGCATTTT. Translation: CASSLEGRKQPQHF.

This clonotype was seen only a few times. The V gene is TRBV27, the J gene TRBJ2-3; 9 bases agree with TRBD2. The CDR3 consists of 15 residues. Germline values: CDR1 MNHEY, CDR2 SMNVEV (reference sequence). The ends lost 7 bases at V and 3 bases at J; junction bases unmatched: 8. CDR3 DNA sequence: TGTGCCAGCAACGCGGGAGGGAGGGAGACAGATACGCAGTATTTT. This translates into CASNAGGRETDTQYF.

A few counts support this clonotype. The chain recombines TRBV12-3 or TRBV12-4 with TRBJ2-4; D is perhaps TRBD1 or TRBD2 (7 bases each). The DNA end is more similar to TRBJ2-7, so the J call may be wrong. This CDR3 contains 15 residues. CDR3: CASSLNQGGYYEQYF. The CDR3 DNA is TGTGCCAGCAGTTTAAACCAGGGGGGGTACTACGAGCAGTACTTC.

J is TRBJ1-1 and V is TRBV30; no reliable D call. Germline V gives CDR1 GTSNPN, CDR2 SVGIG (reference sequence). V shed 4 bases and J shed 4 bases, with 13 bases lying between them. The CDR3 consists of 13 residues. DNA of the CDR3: TGTGCCTGGACCCTGGGTCGGGGCACTGAAGCTTTCTTT. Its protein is CAWTLGRGTEAFF.

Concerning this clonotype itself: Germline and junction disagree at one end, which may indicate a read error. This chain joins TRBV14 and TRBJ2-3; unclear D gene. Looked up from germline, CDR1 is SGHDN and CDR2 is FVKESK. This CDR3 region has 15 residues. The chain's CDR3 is CASSQTMESTDMQYF. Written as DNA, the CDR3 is TGTGCCAGCAGCCAGACCATGGAGAGCACAGATATGCAGTATTTT.